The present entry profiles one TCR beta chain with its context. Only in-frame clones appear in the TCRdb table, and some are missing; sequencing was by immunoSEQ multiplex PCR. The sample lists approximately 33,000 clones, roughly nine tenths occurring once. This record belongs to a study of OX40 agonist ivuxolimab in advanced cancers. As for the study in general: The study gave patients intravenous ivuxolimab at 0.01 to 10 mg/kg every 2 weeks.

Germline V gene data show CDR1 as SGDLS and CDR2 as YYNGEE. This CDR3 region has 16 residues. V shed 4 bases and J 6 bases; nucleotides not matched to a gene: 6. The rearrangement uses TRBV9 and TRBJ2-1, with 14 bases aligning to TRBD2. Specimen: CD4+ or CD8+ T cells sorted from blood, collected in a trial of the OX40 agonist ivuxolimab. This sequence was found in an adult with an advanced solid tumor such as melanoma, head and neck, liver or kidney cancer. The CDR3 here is CASSSGGTSGSNEQFF. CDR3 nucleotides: TGTGCCAGCAGCTCAGGAGGGACTAGCGGGAGCAATGAGCAGTTCTTC.